Described below is a single T cell receptor beta chain sequence and its context. No antigen is known for it. This CDR3 is 15 amino acids long. Trimming removed 1 base from V and 0 bases from J; junction bases left unmatched: 3. Germline loops: CDR1 SGHVS, CDR2 FNYEAQ. Assay used: immunoSEQ multiplex PCR; TCRdb lists only in-frame clones, some missing. There are about 97,000 clones in the sample; 70% to 90% occur only once, and around 5% lies in the top ten. This sample is drawn from a study of T cell responses to AZD1222 COVID-19 vaccine. The study, taken as a whole, reports: Donors were chiefly white British, with a greater number of females, and clonal diversity was perhaps underestimated. At baseline, seropositivity was found in only six or seven AZD1222 recipients.

Sequences were derived from peripheral blood, sampled on day 0 of AZD1222 vaccination. This receptor was identified in an adult in good health. The chain carries TRBV7-6 and TRBJ2-7; 7 bases line up with TRBD1. CDR3 in amino acids: CASSLVQGRSYEQYF. CDR3 nucleotide sequence: TGTGCCAGCAGCTTAGTACAGGGGCGCTCCTACGAGCAGTACTTC.